Shown below are 23 T cell receptor beta chains from a single sample sequenced in a study of glioma-infiltrating T cells. Amplification of TCR alpha and beta CDR3 regions from RNA used iRepertoire nested multiplex PCR. Via MiXCR, TCRdb re-called the multiplex PCR reads, giving one row per CDR3 protein. The sample lists some 85,000 distinct CDR3 sequences, approximately 22% occurring once. The sequencing input was glioma tissue, nonneoplastic brain tissue, or PBMCs (not recorded which). The origin of the receptors is a human donor with low-grade glioma or glioblastoma, undergoing nonglioma brain surgery, or in good health (not recorded which).

This clonotype appeared a few times. J is TRBJ2-7 and V is TRBV7-9; D possibly uses TRBD1 or TRBD2 (5 bases each). CDR3 length: 14 residues. V dropped 1 base and J dropped 0 bases, with 7 bases sitting between them. Germline lookup yields CDR1 SEHNR and CDR2 FQNEAQ (reference sequence). The CDR3 region is CASSLGGTSYEQYF. In DNA form, the CDR3 reads TGTGCCAGCAGCTTAGGTGGGACCTCCTACGAGCAGTACTTC.

The table lists this clonotype with many counts. J is TRBJ2-6 and V is TRBV6-1; D is uncertain. V lost 5 bases and J 0 bases, leaving 8 bases between the germline ends. Germline lookup yields CDR1 MNHNS and CDR2 SASEGT. The CDR3 consists of 15 residues. The DNA for the CDR3 is TGTGCCAGCAGTAAGCAGCACTCTGGGGCCAACGTCCTGACTTTC. Translation gives CASSKQHSGANVLTF.

This clonotype has just a few counts. In DNA, the CDR3 is TGTGCCAGCAGTTCGACCGCACGGTCCTACAATGAGCAGTTCTTC. Residues: CASSSTARSYNEQFF. V usage is TRBV12-3 or TRBV12-4 and J usage is TRBJ2-1, with unresolved D. CDR3 length: 15 residues. The V end lost 4 bases, the J end lost 1 base, and 11 bases lay between the germline ends.

This clonotype was detected a few times. The V and J genes are TRBV12-3 or TRBV12-4 and TRBJ2-7, with 8 bases aligning to TRBD2. V was clipped by 7 bases and J by 5 bases; unmatched bases: 7. The CDR3 spans 13 residues. CDR3 region: CASTLREVNEQYF. The CDR3 DNA sequence: TGTGCCAGCACTCTGCGGGAGGTGAACGAGCAGTACTTC.

In its sample, this clonotype was seen a few times. The chain employs TRBV5-1 and TRBJ2-3; 7 nucleotides match TRBD2. Losses at the gene ends were 3 bases for V and 0 bases for J; bases not matched to a gene: 7. The CDR3 length is 16 residues. The germline gives CDR1 SGHRS, CDR2 YFSETQ. The CDR3 nucleotides are TGCGCCAGCAGCTCCACGGGGGGTCTTAGCACAGATACGCAGTATTTT. This codes for CASSSTGGLSTDTQYF.

This clonotype was detected many times. The chain combines TRBV4-2 with TRBJ1-5; D is uncertain. Germline V lookup: CDR1 LGHNA, CDR2 YNFKEQ. V was shortened by 5 bases and J by 7 bases, with 12 bases between the two germline ends. The CDR3 has 13 amino acids. The CDR3 is CASSMQVRQPQHF. CDR3 coding DNA: TGTGCCAGCAGCATGCAGGTGAGACAGCCCCAGCATTTT.

This clonotype has more than one count but fewer than ten. It may be a read error: a sequence one base away is much more abundant. J is TRBJ2-5 and V is TRBV5-4; 8 positions match TRBD2. The CDR3 sequence is 14 residues long. The germline V gene has CDR1 SGHNT and CDR2 YYREEE (reference sequence). V gave up 3 bases and J gave up 4 bases; unmatched junction bases: 5. CDR3 region: CASSSERERETQYF. The CDR3 DNA follows: TGTGCCAGCAGCTCTGAGCGGGAGCGAGAGACCCAGTACTTC.

This clonotype was seen ten or more times. This chain uses TRBV20-1 with TRBJ2-2; 7 nucleotides match TRBD1. CDR3 length: 14 residues. Germline loops: CDR1 DFQATT, CDR2 SNEGSKA (reference sequence). V shed 6 bases, J shed 3 bases, and the junction held 7 bases outside the gene matches. The CDR3: CSAYTGAYTGELFF. The CDR3 DNA is TGCAGTGCCTATACAGGGGCCTACACCGGGGAGCTGTTTTTT.

On this clonotype itself: A single base separates this from a much larger clone, so it may be a read error. The V call is TRBV3-1, the J call TRBJ1-4; perhaps TRBD1 as D (5 bases). CDR1 is LGHDT and CDR2 is YNNKEL in the germline V gene (reference sequence). The CDR3 length is 16 residues. In DNA, the CDR3 is TGTGCCAGCAGCCAAACAGGCCGATCAACTAATGAAAAACTGCTTTTT. This gives the protein CASSQTGRSTNEKLLF.

The sample holds many counts of this clonotype. The chain uses TRBV18 and TRBJ2-7; 8 nucleotides agree with TRBD2. This CDR3 comprises 15 residues. The germline V gene encodes CDR1 KGHSH and CDR2 LQKENI. The junction had 7 bases not matched to a gene; V was cut back by 2 bases and J by 4 bases. CDR3 in amino acids: CASSPASSGLYEQYF. The CDR3 DNA sequence: TGTGCCAGCTCACCAGCGTCTAGCGGGTTATACGAGCAGTACTTC.

The rearrangement uses TRBV6-5 and TRBJ2-7; D perhaps matches TRBD2 (6 bases). The germline CDR1 and CDR2 sequences are MNHEY and SVGAGI. CDR3 length: 14 residues. Trimming shortened V by 6 bases and J by 3 bases, and 15 bases separated the two germline ends. CDR3 coding DNA: TGTGCCAGCAGACGAGGGGAGGTGTACTACGAGCAGTACTTC. Its translation: CASRRGEVYYEQYF.

This clonotype was observed a handful of times. This clone may be a read error of a much larger clone one base away. As the CDR3 is not closed by the conserved phenylalanine or tryptophan, this likely results from a read error. The chain couples TRBV6-1 to TRBJ2-7; D unclear. The ends were cut back, 6 bases at V and 2 bases at J, with 14 bases in the middle. The germline CDR1 and CDR2 sequences are MNHNS and SASEGT. The CDR3 sequence is 14 residues long. The CDR3 DNA is TGTGCCAGCAGCCAGACAACGGTCGCCTACGAGCAGTACCTC. This codes for CASSQTTVAYEQYL.

The chain recombines TRBV19 with TRBJ2-1; the D gene is possibly TRBD1 (6 bases). The V gene lost 3 bases and the J gene lost 4 bases, with 10 bases spanning the gap. Germline values: CDR1 LNHDA, CDR2 SQIVND (reference sequence). The CDR3 sequence is 14 residues long. The CDR3, as DNA: TGTGCCAGTAGTATTGAGGGGGATTACAATGAGCAGTTCTTC. Translation gives CASSIEGDYNEQFF.

This clonotype was recorded at least ten times. The chain carries TRBV24-1 and TRBJ2-5; 7 bases align to TRBD1. Germline lookup yields CDR1 KGHDR and CDR2 SFDVKD. There are 16 residues in the CDR3. V trimming: 4 bases; J trimming: 0 bases; junction bases outside the gene matches: 7. The DNA for the CDR3 is TGTGCCACCAGTGACCGTATAGGGGGCGACCAAGAGACCCAGTACTTC. Amino acid sequence: CATSDRIGGDQETQYF.

The rearrangement joins TRBV4-2 to TRBJ2-3, with 14 bases aligning to TRBD2. The CDR3 spans 18 residues. CDR1 LGHNA and CDR2 YNFKEQ come from the germline V gene. The V and J ends lost 4 bases and 3 bases, in that order; junction bases with no gene match: 9. The CDR3 DNA is TGTGCCAGCAGCCCGGCCGGGACTAGCGGGAGTGCAACAGATACGCAGTATTTT. Residues: CASSPAGTSGSATDTQYF.

This clonotype appeared a few times. The chain is built from TRBV3-1 and TRBJ2-1; the match to TRBD2 covers 9 bases. The germline V gene encodes CDR1 LGHDT and CDR2 YNNKEL (reference sequence). The V gene end was trimmed by 0 bases and the J gene end by 3 bases; junction bases not matched to a gene: 6. This CDR3 spans 17 amino acids. The CDR3 DNA is TGTGCCAGCAGCCAAGATCCCGCGGGAGGGCTCTACAATGAGCAGTTCTTC. This gives the protein CASSQDPAGGLYNEQFF.

Note on this clonotype: A junction end diverges from the germline sequence, so it may reflect a read error. This chain connects TRBV10-2 to TRBJ1-5; no definite D call. CDR3 size: 13 residues. Germline assignment: CDR1 WSHSY and CDR2 SAAADI. CDR3 loop: CASSGAVNKPQHF. The DNA for the CDR3 is TGCGCCAGCAGTGGGGCAGTTAATAAGCCTCAGCATTTT.

At least ten counts were recorded for this clonotype. J is TRBJ2-7 and V is TRBV18; D may be TRBD1 (6 bases). The CDR3 is made up of 13 amino acids. Trimming removed 3 bases at V and 6 bases at J, with 12 bases between. The germline V gene has CDR1 KGHSH and CDR2 LQKENI. CDR3 residues: CASSPSQGREQYF. The CDR3 bases are TGTGCCAGCTCACCGAGCCAGGGGCGCGAGCAGTACTTC.

The chain joins TRBV2 to TRBJ1-2, with a tentative D call TRBD1 (6 bases). Germline CDR1 is SNHLY and CDR2 is FYNNEI. This CDR3 region has 14 residues. With 4 bases removed from V and 2 bases from J, the gap between germline ends came to 11 bases. CDR3 DNA: TGTGCCAGCAGTGTGATACAGGGAAACTATGGCTACACCTTC. Protein: CASSVIQGNYGYTF.

This clonotype was recorded many times. The CDR3 loop reads CASSPKDRSFLEQFF. In nucleotides, the CDR3 is TGTGCCAGTAGTCCCAAGGACAGGTCCTTCCTTGAGCAGTTCTTC. The chain links TRBV19 to TRBJ2-1; 7 bases fit TRBD1. After removal of 5 bases from V and 9 bases from J, the junction contained 13 bases not matched to a gene. There are 15 residues in the CDR3. The germline gives CDR1 LNHDA, CDR2 SQIVND (reference sequence).

This clonotype was detected many times. The chain uses TRBV18 and TRBJ1-5; unclear D gene. CDR1 and CDR2 from the germline V gene are KGHSH and LQKENI. CDR3 length: 15 residues. V was shortened by 4 bases and J by 6 bases, with 16 bases between the two germline ends. CDR3 sequence reads: CASSHEAAGGQPQHF. CDR3 DNA sequence: TGTGCCAGCTCACACGAGGCAGCTGGTGGTCAGCCCCAGCATTTT.

The chain has TRBV5-6 and TRBJ2-1, with D possibly matching TRBD2 (7 bases). The CDR3 contains 15 residues. V was cut by 4 bases and J by 10 bases, with 21 bases left in between. In germline, CDR1 is SGHDT, CDR2 YYEEEE. This CDR3 reads CASSGTGGGGPEQFF. The CDR3 DNA reads TGTGCCAGCAGCGGGACGGGGGGAGGGGGGCCCGAGCAGTTCTTC.

Points on this clonotype: With a much larger clone just one base away, this may be a read error. The V call is TRBV20-1, the J call TRBJ2-7; 8 bases map to TRBD2. Trimming at V came to 7 bases and at J to 2 bases, leaving 7 bases not matched to a gene. The germline V gene encodes CDR1 DFQATT and CDR2 SNEGSKA (reference sequence). There are 13 residues in the CDR3. CDR3 coding DNA: TGCAGTGTGGCGGGAGGTAGTACCTACGAGCAGTACTTC. This encodes CSVAGGSTYEQYF.